These 17 T cell receptor beta chains came from one sample sequenced in a study of cytomegalovirus exposure and HLA in healthy donors. PCR primers comprised 60 Vbeta and 13 Jbeta primers. The assay was immunoSEQ multiplex PCR, and TCRdb's table has in-frame clones only and misses some. The sample consists of some 69,000 clones, roughly 84% of them appearing once. Material: PBMCs. All receptors come from a woman in her 30s in good health and CMV-seronegative.

The chain couples TRBV7-2 to TRBJ1-1; 8 bases are a match to TRBD1. Germline V gene sequence: CDR1 SGHTA, CDR2 FQGNSA. The CDR3 loop spans 15 amino acids. With 7 bases clipped from V and 4 bases from J, the junction kept 11 bases outside the gene matches. CDR3 amino acids: CASTRDRGDLTEAFF. The CDR3 coding sequence is TGTGCCAGCACCCGCGACAGGGGTGACCTCACTGAAGCTTTCTTT.

This chain connects TRBV2 to TRBJ1-2, with 9 bases aligning to TRBD1. The CDR3 loop spans 13 amino acids. The germline V gene has CDR1 SNHLY and CDR2 FYNNEI. V lost 6 bases, J lost 3 bases, and 2 bases stayed unmatched. This chain's CDR3 is CASRDRGYYGYTF. As DNA, the CDR3 is TGTGCCAGCAGGGACAGGGGATACTATGGCTACACCTTC.

Here the CDR3 reads CAWDAEYNSPLHF. In DNA form, the CDR3 reads TGTGCCTGGGATGCAGAATATAATTCACCCCTCCACTTT. J is TRBJ1-6 and V is TRBV30; D not certain. Germline CDR1 reads GTSNPN; CDR2 reads SVGIG (reference sequence). The CDR3 spans 13 residues. Trimming shortened V by 5 bases and J by 4 bases, and 9 bases separated the two germline ends.

As DNA, the CDR3 is TGTGCCAGCGCTGGCAGATCAGCGGCTAACTATGGCTACACCTTC. Its protein product is CASAGRSAANYGYTF. The V call is TRBV27, the J call TRBJ1-2; unclear D gene. Trimming took off 8 bases at V and 0 bases at J, with 16 bases between the two ends. The CDR3 has 15 residues. In germline, CDR1 is MNHEY, CDR2 SMNVEV (reference sequence).

The rearrangement joins TRBV7-2 to TRBJ2-3, with TRBD2 matching over 9 bases. The CDR3 length is 16 residues. Germline-derived CDR1 and CDR2 are SGHTA and FQGNSA. The trim removed 6 bases at V and 4 bases at J, leaving 11 bases unmatched. CDR3 loop: CASSSRGSGSSDTQYF. The CDR3 DNA sequence: TGTGCCAGCAGTTCTCGGGGTAGCGGGAGCTCAGATACGCAGTATTTT.

The chain is built from TRBV5-8 and TRBJ2-1, with D possibly TRBD1 on 7 matching bases. V was pared by 3 bases and J by 4 bases, with 26 bases between. Germline loops: CDR1 SGHTS, CDR2 YDEGEE. CDR3 length equals 19 residues. In nucleotides, the CDR3 is TGTGCCAGCAGCTCCCGGCGGGGCCTGGGACAGCTAGGTTACAATGAGCAGTTCTTC. This encodes CASSSRRGLGQLGYNEQFF. The entire variable domain, with the rest obtained from reference TRBV5-8 and TRBJ2-1, is as follows: EAGVTQSPTHLIKTRGQQATLRCSPISGHTSVYWYQQALGLGLQFLLWYDEGEERNRGNFPPRFSGRQFPNYSSELNVNALELEDSALYLCASSSRRGLGQLGYNEQFFGPGTRLTVL.

V usage is TRBV6-1 and J usage is TRBJ1-5; the D gene is possibly TRBD1 (5 bases). V lost 2 bases to trimming and J lost 4 bases, with 12 bases between them. Germline CDR1 is MNHNS and CDR2 is SASEGT. The CDR3 loop spans 15 amino acids. CDR3 DNA: TGTGCCAGCAGTGAAAAAACGACAGTTAATCAGCCCCAGCATTTT. This sequence encodes CASSEKTTVNQPQHF.

The chain couples TRBV11-2 to TRBJ1-6, with 7 positions matching TRBD1. Trimming at V came to 5 bases and at J to 8 bases, leaving 12 bases not matched to a gene. Germline CDR1 is SGHAT and CDR2 is FQNNGV. This CDR3 has 16 residues. The CDR3 is CASSPQTGLVDSPLHF. The DNA of the CDR3 is TGTGCCAGCAGCCCCCAGACAGGGCTTGTGGATTCACCCCTCCACTTT.

This clone was picked up one time. V gene TRBV9 combines with J gene TRBJ1-1; tentative D call: TRBD1 (5 bases). The CDR3 runs 14 residues. Germline CDR1 is SGDLS and CDR2 is YYNGEE. Trimming took off 0 bases at V and 4 bases at J, with 10 bases between the two ends. CDR3 sequence (DNA): TGTGCCAGCAGCGTAGACGTCGGGGGCACTGAAGCTTTCTTT. Its translation is CASSVDVGGTEAFF.

The chain combines TRBV9 with TRBJ2-1; 8 positions match TRBD2. Per the germline V gene, CDR1 is SGDLS and CDR2 is YYNGEE. The CDR3 length is 13 residues. J was trimmed by 5 bases and V by 4 bases; bases with no gene match: 2. The CDR3 is CASSSGSNNEQFF. For the CDR3, the DNA is TGTGCCAGCAGCAGCGGGAGTAACAATGAGCAGTTCTTC.

The chain employs TRBV7-3 and TRBJ2-3; a possible D gene is TRBD2 (6 bases). V lost 5 bases to trimming and J lost 0 bases, with 9 bases between them. The germline gives CDR1 SGHTA, CDR2 FQGTGA. There are 14 residues in the CDR3. The CDR3 coding sequence is TGTGCCAGCAGCCGTAGCGGTAGCACAGATACGCAGTATTTT. Translated, it gives CASSRSGSTDTQYF.

The chain recombines TRBV5-6 with TRBJ1-2; D is perhaps TRBD1 (6 bases). CDR3 length: 13 amino acids. Trimming took 4 bases from V and 3 from J, leaving 10 bases between them. Per the germline V gene, CDR1 is SGHDT and CDR2 is YYEEEE. The chain's CDR3 is CASSPGAHYGYTF. In nucleotides, the CDR3 is TGTGCCAGCAGCCCAGGGGCCCACTATGGCTACACCTTC.

The J gene is TRBJ2-3, the V gene TRBV30; 11 bases are shared with TRBD2. V lost 4 bases, J lost 15 bases, and 6 bases stayed unmatched. CDR1 and CDR2 from the germline V gene are GTSNPN and SVGIG (reference sequence). This CDR3 spans 11 amino acids. CDR3 DNA sequence: TGTGCCTGGACCACTAGCGGGGGAGCCTATTTT. The encoded protein is CAWTTSGGAYF.

The chain uses TRBV11-2 and TRBJ2-5, with 12 positions matching TRBD2. Trimming cost V 5 bases and J 4 bases; bases outside gene matches: 14. This CDR3 is built from 18 residues. The germline V gene encodes CDR1 SGHAT and CDR2 FQNNGV. The CDR3 bases are TGTGCCAGCAGCCGATACCTAGCGGGGGGGCCCGTTTTAGAGACCCAGTACTTC. Its protein is CASSRYLAGGPVLETQYF.

The V call is TRBV2, the J call TRBJ2-4; TRBD2 might be the D (6 bases). This CDR3 region has 14 residues. V shed 1 base and J shed 8 bases, with 12 bases lying between them. Germline V gene sequence: CDR1 SNHLY, CDR2 FYNNEI. In DNA form, the CDR3 reads TGTGCCAGCAGTGAAGGCGGGGCGAGGGACATTCAGTACTTC. Translating it yields CASSEGGARDIQYF.

The chain links TRBV2 to TRBJ1-1; 8 bases match TRBD1. The CDR3 runs 14 residues. V lost 6 bases and J lost 10; bases outside the gene matches: 13. Germline assignment: CDR1 SNHLY and CDR2 FYNNEI. The CDR3 is CASRSMTGEGSAFF. The CDR3 bases are TGTGCCAGCAGATCGATGACAGGGGAAGGCTCAGCTTTCTTT.

The rearrangement links TRBV9 to TRBJ2-3; D gene ambiguous. Looked up from germline, CDR1 is SGDLS and CDR2 is YYNGEE. The CDR3 is made up of 15 amino acids. V shed 0 bases and J shed 1 base, with 9 bases lying between them. CDR3: CASSVGSQGTDTQYF. The CDR3 DNA follows: TGTGCCAGCAGCGTAGGATCCCAGGGCACAGATACGCAGTATTTT.